This T cell receptor beta chain is drawn from a study of blood T cell repertoires in COVID-19. The wider study: Some COVID-19 samples were acute and others convalescent; all came from the United States, Italy and Spain. T cells, B-cell-depleted T cells, or PBMCs supplied cDNA or gDNA.

Assignment of participants to cohorts was predicated upon participant-reported clinical history. The CDR3 totals 13 residues. The V gene's germline CDR1 is SGDLS and CDR2 YYNGEE. V was pared by 5 bases and J by 9 bases, with 12 bases between. Authors' methods: Scientists estimated how many nucleated cells there were by amplifying reference gene primers. Data came from immunoSEQ multiplex PCR; TCRdb stores just in-frame clones and leaves some out. V and J calls and clone size come straight from that table; D and trimming were deduced from the DNA. The table shows approximately 260,000 clones, with 65% to 85% occurring only once.

This chain uses TRBV9 with TRBJ1-6; D is possibly TRBD1 (6 bases). This TCR was sampled from a man aged 50 or older who had recovered from COVID-19. Sequencing was done on a sample of PBMCs or T cells enriched from blood (not recorded which). The CDR3 coding sequence is TGTGCCAGCAGTACTGGACAGCCTTCACCCCTCCACTTT. It is translated as CASSTGQPSPLHF. Based on the CDR3 plus reference TRBV9 and TRBJ1-6, the full variable domain is DSGVTQTPKHLITATGQRVTLRCSPRSGDLSVYWYQQSLDQGLQFLIQYYNGEERAKGNILERFSAQQFPDLHSELNLSSLELGDSALYFCASSTGQPSPLHFGNGTRLTVT.